This paragraph covers one T cell receptor beta chain sequence. Its antigen is still unknown. This record comes from a study of human thymus T cells. This CDR3 has 12 amino acids. V was pared by 8 bases and J by 5 bases, with 13 bases between. Germline V gene data show CDR1 as MNHEY and CDR2 as SMNVEV (reference sequence). Study outcomes and limitations: Unrelated people showed highly overlapping thymic repertoires, related research reported.

Thymic samples were excised during corrective heart operations. Generated by immunoSEQ multiplex PCR, the TCRdb table keeps only in-frame clones and is missing some. The repertoire holds fewer than 85,000 clones, with 90% to 95% as singletons. J is TRBJ2-7 and V is TRBV27, with D possibly called TRBD1 or TRBD2 (5 bases each). The receptor comes from a girl less than two years old with a congenital heart defect but otherwise immunologically healthy. The sequencing input was thymus tissue. In nucleotides, the CDR3 is TGTGCCAGCGGTTCTGGGGACCACGAGCAGTACTTC. Translating it yields CASGSGDHEQYF.